The 3 T cell receptor beta chains below all came from one sample that was sequenced in a study of T cells in localized non-small cell lung cancer. Sequencing used immunoSEQ multiplex PCR; TCRdb keeps in-frame clones, though not all of them. The table has about 22,000 clones, approximately 90% seen once. This sample comprised PBMCs, obtained before any cancer treatment. The receptor set was obtained from a man aged 35-69 years with stage II squamous cell lung carcinoma.

The chain employs TRBV19 and TRBJ2-4; 7 bases map to TRBD2. V dropped 5 bases and J dropped 0; count of bases not matched to a gene: 7. The CDR3 loop spans 16 amino acids. CDR1 LNHDA and CDR2 SQIVND come from the germline V gene (reference sequence). The chain's CDR3 is CASSHFGGGAKNIQYF. CDR3 in DNA: TGTGCCAGTAGTCACTTTGGGGGGGGAGCCAAAAACATTCAGTACTTC.

This clone was observed a handful of times. V gene TRBV5-1 combines with J gene TRBJ1-5, with a tentative D call TRBD1 (6 bases). The CDR3 length is 13 residues. V lost 0 bases to trimming and J lost 6 bases, with 7 bases between them. Looked up from germline, CDR1 is SGHRS and CDR2 is YFSETQ. Here the CDR3 reads CASSLEGGQPQHF. The CDR3 DNA follows: TGCGCCAGCAGCTTGGAGGGGGGTCAGCCCCAGCATTTT.

In this sample, this clone turned up a few times. This chain joins TRBV29-1 and TRBJ1-1, with TRBD1 matching 7 bases. This CDR3 spans 15 amino acids. V trimming: 0 bases; J trimming: 5 bases; junction bases outside the gene matches: 9. In germline, CDR1 is SQVTM, CDR2 ANQGSEA. CDR3 sequence: CSVEETPDRVTEAFF. CDR3 sequence (DNA): TGCAGCGTTGAAGAAACCCCTGACAGGGTTACTGAAGCTTTCTTT.